The 25 T cell receptor beta chains in this list originate from one sample, sequenced in a study of blood T cells in healthy people across ages. A second PCR of roughly 7 to 11 cycles used a sample-barcoded 5' primer and a J-beta primer mix. MiXCR, applied by TCRdb to the 5' RACE reads, yields one record per CDR3 protein. This table holds about 800,000 distinct CDR3 sequences, around 25% found once. The sample was also linked to a second study, of T cells of mothers and their children.

Material: blood. Receptors were obtained from a boy aged 5 to 17 in good health.

This clonotype was observed a few times. The chain joins TRBV20-1 to TRBJ2-5, with 7 bases aligning to TRBD2. CDR3 length: 16 amino acids. CDR1 and CDR2 from the germline V gene are DFQATT and SNEGSKA (reference sequence). The J segment lost 4 bases and the V segment lost 5 bases, leaving 16 bases of the junction unmatched. The CDR3 sequence: CSAPQTSSSLGETQYF. The DNA for the CDR3 is TGCAGTGCTCCTCAGACTAGCTCCTCTTTAGGAGAGACCCAGTACTTC.

There are a few counts of this clonotype. V gene TRBV7-3 combines with J gene TRBJ2-4; a weak D match, TRBD2 (5 bases). Germline V gene sequence: CDR1 SGHTA, CDR2 FQGTGA. The CDR3 length is 15 residues. With 0 bases removed from V and 7 bases from J, the gap between germline ends came to 13 bases. Here the CDR3 reads CASSLTGATNNIQYF. CDR3 sequence (DNA): TGTGCCAGCAGCTTAACTGGAGCGACTAACAACATTCAGTACTTC.

The chain recombines TRBV7-2 with TRBJ1-4; D unresolved. Trimming pared 5 bases from V and 8 bases from J, leaving 21 bases between. The length of the CDR3 is 16 residues. Germline V lookup: CDR1 SGHTA, CDR2 FQGNSA. CDR3 in DNA: TGTGCCAGCAGCAACGGGCTGATCCCAGCGGGGGAAAAACTGTTTTTT. Encoded protein: CASSNGLIPAGEKLFF.

This sequence joins TRBV6-6 and TRBJ2-3; 8 positions match TRBD2. V lost 7 bases to trimming and J lost 2 bases; unmatched junction nucleotides: 5. Germline V lookup: CDR1 MNHNY, CDR2 SVGAGI (reference sequence). The CDR3 is 14 amino acids. The CDR3 sequence is CASTERGITDTQYF. The CDR3 DNA reads TGTGCCAGCACGGAGCGGGGGATCACAGATACGCAGTATTTT.

In its sample, this clonotype was seen a few times. V gene TRBV7-2 combines with J gene TRBJ2-7; 11 nucleotides match TRBD2. The CDR3 runs to 15 residues. With V trimmed by 3 bases and J by 6 bases, 7 bases remained unmatched. Per germline, CDR1 SGHTA and CDR2 FQGNSA. The chain's CDR3 is CASSLIAGGPSEQYF. The CDR3 coding sequence is TGTGCCAGCAGCTTGATAGCGGGGGGGCCGAGCGAGCAGTACTTC.

This clonotype was seen only a few times. The rearrangement links TRBV27 to TRBJ2-5, with 8 bases identical to TRBD1. Germline assignment: CDR1 MNHEY and CDR2 SMNVEV (reference sequence). V shed 7 bases and J 2 bases; nucleotides not matched to a gene: 6. This CDR3 has 14 residues. CDR3 in amino acids: CASKDRGMQETQYF. Here the CDR3 DNA reads TGTGCCAGCAAAGACAGGGGAATGCAAGAGACCCAGTACTTC.

This clonotype has only a few counts. J is TRBJ2-5 and V is TRBV3-1, with D possibly TRBD2 on 6 matching bases. CDR1 and CDR2 from the germline V gene are LGHDT and YNNKEL (reference sequence). This CDR3 has 16 amino acids. Trimming removed 0 bases from V and 7 bases from J, with 18 bases in between. The CDR3 protein is CASSQEGPGAGGTQYF. In DNA, the CDR3 is TGTGCCAGCAGCCAAGAAGGCCCGGGAGCCGGGGGGACCCAGTACTTC.

V gene TRBV15 combines with J gene TRBJ2-5; D might be TRBD1 (5 bases). The DNA end is a closer match to TRBJ2-7, so the J assignment may be wrong. This CDR3 has 16 residues. Germline V CDR1 and CDR2: LNHNV, YYDKDF (reference sequence). CDR3 amino acids: CATSRDPPLTDYEQYF. The DNA for the CDR3 is TGTGCCACCAGCAGAGATCCCCCCCTGACAGACTACGAGCAGTACTTC.

The gene calls are TRBV7-2 and TRBJ2-7; perhaps TRBD2 as D (5 bases). CDR3 length: 15 residues. Trimming pared 1 base from V and 0 bases from J, leaving 10 bases between. Germline V CDR1 and CDR2: SGHTA, FQGNSA. CDR3 sequence reads: CASSLGGPASYEQYF. The CDR3 region has the DNA TGTGCCAGCAGCTTAGGAGGGCCTGCCTCCTACGAGCAGTACTTC.

The chain links TRBV21-1 to TRBJ2-5; the listed D gene, TRBD1, was not tested against the DNA. TRBV21-1 is a known pseudogene. This CDR3 region has 15 residues. The CDR3 DNA sequence: TGTGCCAGCAGCATCCGACAGGGACTCCAAGAGACCCAGTACTTC. This sequence encodes CASSIRQGLQETQYF.

The rearrangement links TRBV7-2 to TRBJ2-3; the D is unclear. Germline CDR1 and CDR2: SGHTA and FQGNSA. The ends were cut back, 4 bases at V and 6 bases at J, with 11 bases in the middle. The CDR3 covers 13 residues. CDR3 coding DNA: TGTGCCAGCAGCTATCTTGATTTGGATACGCAGTATTTT. This encodes CASSYLDLDTQYF.

In this sample, this clonotype turned up a few times. V usage is TRBV4-1 and J usage is TRBJ2-7; 9 positions agree with TRBD2. The end of the DNA fits TRBJ2-1 better, so the J call may be wrong. The germline gives CDR1 MGHRA, CDR2 YSYEKL. The CDR3 consists of 17 residues. The CDR3 sequence: CASSQESATSGLNEQFF. CDR3 in DNA: TGCGCCAGCAGCCAAGAATCCGCGACTAGCGGATTAAATGAGCAGTTCTTC.

The rearrangement uses TRBV6-1 and TRBJ1-5, with 7 bases matching TRBD1. Per the germline V gene, CDR1 is MNHNS and CDR2 is SASEGT. V shed 6 bases and J 3 bases; nucleotides not matched to a gene: 2. The CDR3 runs 13 residues. As DNA, the CDR3 is TGTGCCAGCAGGACAGGGAACAATCAGCCCCAGCATTTT. It is translated as CASRTGNNQPQHF.

This chain uses TRBV7-2 with TRBJ2-6; D is uncertain. The CDR3 runs to 14 residues. Trimming took off 4 bases at V and 3 bases at J, with 7 bases between the two ends. In germline, CDR1 is SGHTA, CDR2 FQGNSA. The CDR3 DNA sequence: TGTGCCAGCAGCTGGGTAAATGGGGCCAACGTCCTGACTTTC. Amino acid sequence: CASSWVNGANVLTF.

The CDR3 bases are TGTGCCAGCAGCTTAATAATAGGGGGCGGAGAGACCCAGTACTTC. Translation gives CASSLIIGGGETQYF. The V call is TRBV13, the J call TRBJ2-5, with TRBD1 matching over 7 bases. The CDR3 is made up of 15 amino acids. The ends lost 2 bases at V and 4 bases at J; junction bases unmatched: 7. Germline V CDR1 and CDR2: PRHDT, FYEKMQ (reference sequence).

This clonotype was observed many times. A read error may produce the germline difference seen at one junction end. The chain recombines TRBV27 with TRBJ2-7; no firm D call. The CDR3 loop spans 13 amino acids. Looked up from germline, CDR1 is MNHEY and CDR2 is SMNVEV (reference sequence). CDR3 DNA sequence: TGTGCTAGCAGCTTGGGGTTTTCCTACGAGCAGTACTTC. Protein: CASSLGFSYEQYF.

The chain is built from TRBV3-1 and TRBJ1-5; D uncertain. The germline V gene has CDR1 LGHDT and CDR2 YNNKEL (reference sequence). Trimming pared 2 bases from V and 3 bases from J, leaving 5 bases between. The CDR3 sequence is 13 residues long. CDR3 bases: TGTGCCAGCAGCCAATCCCTCAATCAGCCCCAGCATTTT. Protein: CASSQSLNQPQHF.

This clonotype turned up a few times. With a much larger clone just one base away, this may be a read error. This chain links TRBV20-1 with TRBJ2-7; no firm D call. The CDR3 is made up of 13 amino acids. CDR1 is DFQATT, CDR2 SNEGSKA, per germline (reference sequence). CDR3 DNA sequence: TGCAGTGATAGAGATCTGACCTCCTACGAGCAGTACTTC. It codes for CSDRDLTSYEQYF.

This clonotype was picked up a small number of times. The V and J genes are TRBV13 and TRBJ2-1, with 11 bases lining up with TRBD2. This CDR3 is 16 amino acids long. The V gene's germline CDR1 is PRHDT and CDR2 FYEKMQ (reference sequence). Trimming at V came to 4 bases and at J to 7 bases, leaving 9 bases not matched to a gene. This CDR3 is CASSSLLAGDRNEQFF. In DNA, the CDR3 is TGTGCCAGCAGCTCGTTACTAGCGGGAGATAGAAATGAGCAGTTCTTC.

This clonotype was detected a few times. The V and J genes are TRBV15 and TRBJ1-2, with D possibly TRBD1 on 5 matching bases. The V gene lost 3 bases and the J gene lost 2 bases, with 13 bases spanning the gap. In germline, CDR1 is LNHNV, CDR2 YYDKDF (reference sequence). CDR3 size: 15 residues. This CDR3 is CATSRPDSSNYGYTF. CDR3 nucleotides: TGTGCCACCAGCAGGCCTGACAGCTCAAACTATGGCTACACCTTC.

This clonotype was picked up a small number of times. J is TRBJ2-5 and V is TRBV12-3 or TRBV12-4; unclear D gene. The end of the DNA is better explained by TRBJ2-1, so the J call may be wrong. CDR3 length equals 15 residues. This CDR3 reads CASSLAAAINYEQFF. CDR3 DNA sequence: TGTGCCAGCAGTTTAGCGGCGGCTATCAATTATGAGCAGTTCTTC.

This clonotype came up a few times. Here the CDR3 reads CASSLDVRGARYNEQFF. The CDR3 coding sequence is TGTGCCAGCAGCTTGGACGTTAGGGGGGCCCGATACAATGAGCAGTTCTTC. The chain combines TRBV5-5 with TRBJ2-1; D tentatively reads TRBD1 or TRBD2 (6 bases each). Between the trimmed V and J ends, which lost 0 bases and 4 bases, there was a span of 17 bases. The CDR3 is made up of 17 amino acids. Germline V gene sequence: CDR1 SGHKS, CDR2 YYEKEE (reference sequence).

CDR3 loop: CATSRAGIGVQETQYF. In nucleotides, the CDR3 is TGTGCCACCAGCAGAGCTGGTATCGGGGTCCAAGAGACCCAGTACTTC. The chain carries TRBV15 and TRBJ2-5; perhaps TRBD2 as D (5 bases). Germline-derived CDR1 and CDR2 are LNHNV and YYDKDF (reference sequence). V was cut by 1 base and J by 1 base, with 13 bases left in between. The CDR3 loop spans 16 amino acids. The full variable domain, with the rest looked up from reference TRBV15 and TRBJ2-5, is DAMVIQNPRYQVTQFGKPVTLSCSQTLNHNVMYWYQQKSSQAPKLLFHYYDKDFNNEADTPDNFQSRRPNTSFCFLDIRSPGLGDTAMYLCATSRAGIGVQETQYFGPGTRLLVL.

This clonotype turned up a few times. The CDR3 region is CASSSDSGFNTEAFF. The CDR3 DNA reads TGTGCCAGCAGCTCCGACAGCGGTTTCAACACTGAAGCTTTCTTT. This chain links TRBV7-9 with TRBJ1-1; weak D call: TRBD1 (5 bases). CDR1 and CDR2 (germline): SEHNR, FQNEAQ (reference sequence). V was shortened by 4 bases and J by 2 bases, with 14 bases between the two germline ends. This CDR3 comprises 15 residues.

Only a few counts were recorded for this clonotype. This rearrangement joins TRBV4-1 to TRBJ2-5, with TRBD2 identical over 10 bases. The last part of the DNA fits TRBJ2-1 better; the J call may be wrong. CDR1 and CDR2 (germline): MGHRA, YSYEKL. The CDR3 extends over 17 amino acids. The CDR3 DNA reads TGCGCCAGCAGCCAAGATATCATGAGACTAGCGGGCTATGAGCAGTTCTTC. Amino acids: CASSQDIMRLAGYEQFF.